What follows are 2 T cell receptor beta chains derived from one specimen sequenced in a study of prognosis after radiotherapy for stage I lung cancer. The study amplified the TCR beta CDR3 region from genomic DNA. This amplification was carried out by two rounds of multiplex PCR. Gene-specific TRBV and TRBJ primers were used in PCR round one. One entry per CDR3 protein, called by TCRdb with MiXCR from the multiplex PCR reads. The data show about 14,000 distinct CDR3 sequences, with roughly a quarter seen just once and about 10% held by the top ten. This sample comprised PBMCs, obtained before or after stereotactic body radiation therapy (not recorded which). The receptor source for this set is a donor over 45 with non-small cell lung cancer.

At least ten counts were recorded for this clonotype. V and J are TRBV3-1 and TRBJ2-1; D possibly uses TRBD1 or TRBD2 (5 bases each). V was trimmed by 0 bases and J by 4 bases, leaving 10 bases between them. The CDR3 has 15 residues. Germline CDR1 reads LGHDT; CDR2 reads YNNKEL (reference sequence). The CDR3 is CASSQDGGPYNEQFF. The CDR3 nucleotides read TGTGCCAGCAGCCAAGATGGGGGTCCGTACAATGAGCAGTTCTTC.

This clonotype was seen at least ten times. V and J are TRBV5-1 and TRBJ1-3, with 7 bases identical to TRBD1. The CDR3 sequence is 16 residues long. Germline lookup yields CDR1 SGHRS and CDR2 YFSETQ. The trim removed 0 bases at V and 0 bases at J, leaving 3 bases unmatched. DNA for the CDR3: TGCGCCAGCAGCTTGGTGGGACAGCACTCTGGAAACACCATATATTTT. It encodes CASSLVGQHSGNTIYF.